This TCR beta chain was recorded in a study of shared clonotypes between healthy human individuals. In the study overall: Donor composition was a couple of women and a few men, aged 18 to 49.

Study-level points and caveats: Researchers found naive subsets generally carried larger estimated richness than memory subsets. Sharing of clonotypes among donors was expected to vary with sequencing depth.

The repertoire was sequenced with immunoSEQ multiplex PCR; TCRdb's copy has only in-frame clones and lacks some. The profile shows just over 2,000,000 clones, approximately 95% of them singletons. About this clone itself: Its antigen is still unknown.

V was shortened by 8 bases and J by 2 bases, with 16 bases between the two germline ends. The CDR3 loop spans 14 amino acids. The V gene's germline CDR1 is SGHAT and CDR2 FQNNGV. The TCR originated in a man aged 18 to 29 in good health. The sequencing sample was made of naive CD4+ T cells sorted from blood. Sample subset: CD45RA+ positively selected. The genes are TRBV11-2 and TRBJ2-7; D is perhaps TRBD2 (5 bases). CDR3 DNA sequence: TGTGCCAGCCTGGAGGCAGGAAGGCCCTACGAGCAGTACTTC. Residues: CASLEAGRPYEQYF. The full variable domain, its missing parts supplied by reference TRBV11-2 and TRBJ2-7, is EAGVAQSPRYKIIEKRQSVAFWCNPISGHATLYWYQQILGQGPKLLIQFQNNGVVDDSQLPKDRFSAERLKGVDSTLKIQPAKLEDSAVYLCASLEAGRPYEQYFGPGTRLTVT.